This TCR beta chain was profiled in a study of T-cell memory formation after mild COVID-19. From the 5' RACE reads, TCRdb called clonotypes with MiXCR, one entry per CDR3 protein. The sample gives fewer than 150,000 distinct CDR3 sequences, more than 13% of which show up once; about 26% is in the top ten. In germline, CDR1 is SNHLY, CDR2 FYNNEI. The CDR3 covers 14 residues. Trimming shortened V by 1 base and J by 6 bases, and 12 bases separated the two germline ends. The specimen sequenced was PBMCs or a T cell subset sorted from them (not recorded which). This chain links TRBV2 with TRBJ1-2; D possibly corresponds to TRBD1 (5 bases). The TCR comes from an adult woman who had mild COVID-19 (a few samples of this study predate the infection). Cell type and time point are not known. CDR3 sequence (DNA): TGTGCCAGCAGTGAAGTTGGGACTGTAGATGGCTACACCTTC. Protein: CASSEVGTVDGYTF.